The rows below give T cell receptor beta chains drawn from one sample of a study of regulatory T cells in long-lasting Graves disease. TCRdb reanalysed the multiplex PCR reads using MiXCR and keeps one entry per CDR3 protein. The sample consists of about 430,000 distinct CDR3 sequences, 15% of them appearing once. The same data also contributed to another study, on T cells in Graves' hyperthyroidism and ophthalmopathy.

Sequencing was performed on peripheral blood mononuclear cells (PBMCs), taken at new diagnosis, from a patient treated with antithyroid drugs. These receptors were collected from a woman between 40 and 55 years old with Graves disease. Each CDR3 is given with its conserved first and last residue. The D gene is left open where the match is weak. Some rows have no size entry. The others give once, few or many, or a class for an expanded clone.

J gene,D gene,V gene,clone size,CDR3 protein,CDR3 DNA
TRBJ2-3,TRBD2,TRBV12-3/TRBV12-4,.,CASSLALGLAGYTDTQYF,TGTGCCAGCAGTTTAGCGCTGGGACTAGCGGGGTACACAGATACGCAGTATTTT
TRBJ2-7,TRBD1,TRBV27,.,CASSSWTGGAYEQYF,TGTGCCAGCAGTTCATGGACAGGGGGTGCCTACGAGCAGTACTTC
TRBJ2-5,TRBD2,TRBV24-1,.,CATSGSGEETQYF,TGTGCCACCAGTGGGAGCGGGGAAGAGACCCAGTACTTC
TRBJ2-3,.,TRBV7-9,many,CASSTEKWADTQYF,TGTGCCAGCAGCACCGAAAAGTGGGCAGATACGCAGTATTTT
TRBJ2-7,.,TRBV19,many,CASSDGGASYEQYF,TGTGCCAGTAGTGACGGGGGCGCAAGTTACGAGCAGTACTTC
TRBJ2-5,.,TRBV6-2/TRBV6-3,.,CASSYDRETQYF,TGTGCCAGCAGTTACGACAGAGAGACCCAGTACTTC
TRBJ2-3,.,TRBV12-3/TRBV12-4,many,CASSFFCCRRDTDTQYF,TGTGCCAGCAGTTTTTTCTGTTGCAGGAGGGACACAGATACGCAGTATTTT
TRBJ2-1,.,TRBV11-1,many,CASSPQGRAGRNEQFF,TGTGCCAGCAGCCCCCAAGGAAGGGCAGGGAGGAATGAGCAGTTCTTC
TRBJ2-1,TRBD2,TRBV18,many,CASHYREGSYNEQFF,TGTGCCAGCCACTATCGGGAGGGCTCCTACAATGAGCAGTTCTTC
TRBJ1-1,.,TRBV12-3/TRBV12-4,many,CASSLQAGTKTEAFF,TGTGCCAGCAGCCTGCAAGCAGGGACGAAAACTGAAGCTTTCTTT
TRBJ2-5,.,TRBV27,many,CASRLGGAQYF,TGTGCCAGCAGGTTGGGCGGGGCCCAGTACTTC
TRBJ2-2,TRBD2,TRBV30,few,CAWSPGLAGGTGELFF,TGTGCCTGGAGTCCGGGACTAGCGGGAGGAACCGGGGAGCTGTTTTTT
TRBJ2-5,.,TRBV7-3,.,CASSSPNQVQETQYF,TGTGCCAGCAGCTCCCCAAATCAGGTACAAGAGACCCAGTACTTC
TRBJ2-7,TRBD2,TRBV11-2,many,CASSTHAGGRNSYEQYF,TGTGCCAGCAGCACCCACGCCGGCGGGAGGAATTCCTACGAGCAGTACTTC
TRBJ1-2,TRBD1,TRBV25-1,.,CASSGGDSPWYGYTF,TGTGCCAGCAGTGGGGGGGACAGCCCCTGGTATGGCTACACCTTC
TRBJ2-2,.,TRBV4-3,.,CASGYLGVNTGELFF,TGCGCCAGCGGATATTTGGGGGTGAATACCGGGGAGCTGTTTTTT
TRBJ1-1,.,TRBV19,many,CATSGQGTISFF,TGTGCCACTTCGGGACAAGGCACCATTAGCTTCTTC
TRBJ1-2,.,TRBV5-4,few,CASTMGPMTVQGYTF,TGTGCCAGCACCATGGGTCCCATGACAGTTCAAGGCTACACCTTC
TRBJ2-2,.,TRBV5-1,few,CASSFYGVGTGELFF,TGCGCCAGCAGCTTTTATGGGGTTGGCACCGGGGAGCTGTTTTTT
TRBJ2-2,.,TRBV25-1,few,CASSDWGNKDTGELFF,TGTGCCAGCAGTGATTGGGGGAATAAGGACACCGGGGAGCTGTTTTTT
TRBJ2-1,TRBD2,TRBV7-8,many,CASSRLSRTSGRPSYNEQFF,TGTGCCAGCAGTCGATTAAGTAGGACTAGCGGGAGACCATCCTACAATGAGCAGTTCTTC
TRBJ2-3,TRBD2,TRBV11-2,once,CASSLTSGIADTQYF,TGTGCCAGCAGCTTAACTAGCGGGATTGCAGATACGCAGTATTTT
TRBJ1-1,.,TRBV6-1,many,CASRSPGLNTEAFF,TGTGCCAGCAGGTCCCCGGGCCTGAACACTGAAGCTTTCTTT
TRBJ2-1,TRBD2,TRBV20-1,.,CSARAGLANSYNEQFF,TGCAGTGCTAGGGCTGGACTAGCCAACTCCTACAATGAGCAGTTCTTC
TRBJ2-1,.,TRBV20-1,few,CSAKSDEQFF,TGCAGTGCCAAGAGTGATGAGCAGTTCTTC
TRBJ2-7,.,TRBV2,many,CASTQRQNTYEQYF,TGTGCCAGCACCCAAAGACAGAACACCTACGAGCAGTACTTC
TRBJ2-1,.,TRBV27,few,CASSSGVGSYNEQFF,TGTGCCAGCAGTTCAGGGGTAGGCTCCTACAATGAGCAGTTCTTC
TRBJ1-2,.,TRBV2,many,CASIRRDIANYGYTF,TGTGCCAGCATTCGCCGGGACATAGCTAACTATGGCTACACCTTC
TRBJ1-5,TRBD1,TRBV12-3/TRBV12-4,many,CASSFSWTGNNQPQHF,TGTGCCAGCAGTTTTTCCTGGACAGGGAACAATCAGCCCCAGCATTTT
TRBJ2-5,TRBD1,TRBV12-3/TRBV12-4,many,CASSRGQQETQYF,TGTGCCAGCAGTCGGGGACAGCAAGAGACCCAGTACTTC
TRBJ2-5,.,TRBV9,.,CASSVDGDQETQYF,TGTGCCAGCAGCGTAGACGGCGACCAAGAGACCCAGTACTTC
TRBJ2-1,TRBD2,TRBV6-2/TRBV6-3,few,CASSYGGAGGLNEQFF,TGTGCCAGCAGTTATGGTGGAGCGGGAGGCTTAAATGAGCAGTTCTTC
TRBJ1-4,.,TRBV27,many,CASSLSRTPAGEKLFF,TGTGCCAGCAGTTTATCGCGGACCCCCGCGGGTGAAAAACTGTTTTTT
TRBJ2-7,TRBD2,TRBV11-2,many,CASSSSGTTYEQYF,TGTGCCAGCAGCTCATCCGGGACTACCTACGAGCAGTACTTC
TRBJ1-2,.,TRBV11-2,many,CASTSGGGNYGYTF,TGTGCCAGCACGTCCGGGGGGGGGAACTATGGCTACACCTTC
TRBJ1-4,TRBD1,TRBV24-1,.,CATSDSDRDNEKLFF,TGTGCCACCAGTGATTCGGACAGGGATAATGAAAAACTGTTTTTT
TRBJ1-6,.,TRBV9,.,CASSVLTENSPLHF,TGTGCCAGCAGCGTTCTGACAGAAAATTCACCCCTCCACTTT
TRBJ2-7,TRBD1,TRBV11-2,.,CASSFGWRQGAGEQYF,TGTGCCAGCAGCTTTGGGTGGCGACAGGGGGCAGGAGAGCAGTACTTC
TRBJ2-1,.,TRBV14,many,CASSQPPGRGIVHNEQFF,TGTGCCAGCAGCCAACCCCCAGGCAGGGGAATCGTGCACAATGAGCAGTTCTTC
TRBJ2-2,.,TRBV11-2,many,CASSKGGLNTGELFF,TGTGCCAGCAGCAAGGGGGGTTTGAACACCGGGGAGCTGTTTTTT
TRBJ2-3,TRBD2,TRBV20-1,few,CSARGFREADTQYF,TGCAGTGCTAGAGGATTTCGGGAGGCAGATACGCAGTATTTT
TRBJ1-2,.,TRBV30,.,CAWSLLNTGGYTF,TGTGCCTGGAGTCTCCTTAATACGGGGGGCTACACCTTC